Following are 4 T cell receptor beta chains from one sample sequenced in a study of shared clonotypes between healthy human individuals. Generated by immunoSEQ multiplex PCR, the TCRdb table keeps only in-frame clones and is missing some. The sample holds 2,500,000 or so clones, 90% to 95% seen once. The source material was naive CD4+ T cells from PBMCs. As for subset: CD45RA+ positively selected. These receptor sequences come from a man younger than 35 in good health. Some clones in this sample may be carry-over from other donors' samples.

The rearrangement uses TRBV12-5 and TRBJ2-3, with a possible D match to TRBD2 (5 bases). This CDR3 is 16 amino acids long. Trimming pared 0 bases from V and 4 bases from J, leaving 14 bases between. Germline V gene sequence: CDR1 LGHNT, CDR2 FRNRAP. The CDR3 nucleotides read TGTGCTAGTGGTTTGGTAGTGGGGAGTGAGGCAGATACGCAGTATTTT. Translation gives CASGLVVGSEADTQYF.

The V call is TRBV7-2, the J call TRBJ2-3; the match to TRBD2 covers 9 bases. After removal of 0 bases from V and 5 bases from J, the junction contained 9 bases not matched to a gene. The CDR3 is made up of 17 amino acids. In germline, CDR1 is SGHTA, CDR2 FQGNSA. CDR3 in DNA: TGTGCCAGCAGCTTAGCGTCGTTAGCGGGAGAAGTAGATACGCAGTATTTT. Translating it yields CASSLASLAGEVDTQYF.

The chain employs TRBV28 and TRBJ2-7; no firm D call. This CDR3 spans 14 amino acids. The V and J ends lost 2 bases and 0 bases respectively, with 8 bases between them. Germline-derived CDR1 and CDR2 are MDHEN and SYDVKM. The CDR3 coding sequence is TGTGCCAGCAGTTTAATAGGGAACTCCTACGAGCAGTACTTC. As protein: CASSLIGNSYEQYF.

The chain joins TRBV12-2 to TRBJ2-1. TRBV12-2 is a pseudogene segment. The CDR3 is 12 amino acids. CDR3 amino acids: CASRTSLNEQFF. The DNA for the CDR3 is TGTGCAAGTCGCACCTCCCTGAATGAGCAGTTCTTC.